The present T cell receptor beta chain was sequenced within a study of blood T cells in healthy people across ages. General study results and limits: Samples with more naive T cells showed higher observed beta diversity.

This clonotype was detected only a few times. Its specificity is not known. Alongside a J-beta primer mix, a sample-barcoded 5' primer served in a second PCR lasting about 7 to 12 cycles. TCRdb itself ran the 5' RACE reads through MiXCR, one entry per CDR3 protein. The sample carries over a million distinct CDR3 sequences, more than 35% recorded once. There are 15 residues in the CDR3. Per the germline V gene, CDR1 is SGHTA and CDR2 is FQGTGA. V was clipped by 5 bases and J by 1 base, with 14 bases between them. Approximately 10 milliliters was the volume of peripheral blood drawn from each donor. This clonotype was sampled from a woman aged 55-70 years in good health. The chain joins TRBV7-3 to TRBJ2-5, with D perhaps TRBD2 (6 bases). Sequences were obtained from blood. CDR3 bases: TGTGCCAGCAGCCCCGGCGGAGCGGGCCAAGAGACCCAGTACTTC. Translated: CASSPGGAGQETQYF.